This T cell receptor beta chain was sequenced in a study of cytomegalovirus exposure and HLA in healthy donors. General study findings and limits: Being productive about 90% or about 30% of the time was typical of most TCR beta V segments in an earlier analysis.

The PCR was carried out with 60 Vbeta primers and 13 Jbeta primers. The table came from immunoSEQ multiplex PCR; TCRdb's copy has only in-frame clones and leaves some out. The data hold roughly 90,000 clones, with roughly four fifths observed a single time. On this clone itself: The antigen remains undetermined.

The specimen sequenced was PBMCs. This sequence originates from a woman aged 40 to 50 in good health and CMV-seropositive.

CDR3 sequence reads: CASSLGVGRAGELFF. The CDR3 region has the DNA TGTGCCAGCAGCTTAGGAGTCGGGAGGGCCGGGGAGCTGTTTTTT. This chain uses TRBV7-6 with TRBJ2-2; 8 nucleotides align to TRBD2. Trimming removed 1 base from V and 6 bases from J; junction bases left unmatched: 4. This CDR3 has 15 residues. CDR1 is SGHVS, CDR2 FNYEAQ, per germline.